Each of the 15 T cell receptor beta chains below was sequenced from the same sample in a study of T cell responses to AZD1222 COVID-19 vaccine (dated by TCRdb to the early 2020s). Library preparation used the immunoSEQ multiplex PCR assay. Here the immuneACCESS table is served through TCRdb, limited to in-frame sequences with V and J called. Missing clones are a known gap in these copies; in checked studies unresolved V genes cover under half, and the rest lacks a known reason. In this sample the table shows around 120,000 clones, around 93% of which occur a single time. Of the sample, 7.9% is held by the ten largest clones. This specimen's time point label, per the study, means: about 28 days (+/-7) after the second vaccine dose. Source: peripheral blood, taken 28 days after the second AZD1222 dose. The receptors were sampled from an adult who received the AZD1222 COVID-19 vaccine.

The chain links TRBV3-1 (or the pseudogene TRBV3-2) to TRBJ1-1; perhaps TRBD1 as D (6 bases). The germline CDR1 and CDR2 sequences are LGHDT and YNNKEL (reference sequence). V lost 1 base and J lost 5, with 8 bases in between. CDR3 size: 13 residues. DNA for the CDR3: TGTGCCAGCAGCCAAGTAGGGGGAACTGAAGCTTTCTTT. This encodes CASSQVGGTEAFF.

This clone appeared a single time. V usage is TRBV28 and J usage is TRBJ1-4; D is perhaps TRBD1 (5 bases). V was trimmed by 3 bases and J by 7 bases, leaving 12 bases between them. Germline V CDR1 and CDR2: MDHEN, SYDVKM. This CDR3 is built from 14 residues. The CDR3 nucleotides read TGTGCCAGCAGTTTGGGGACTTGGGGTGAAAAACTGTTTTTT. It is translated as CASSLGTWGEKLFF.

The chain is built from TRBV14 and TRBJ2-1; a weak D match, TRBD1 (6 bases). CDR1 SGHDN and CDR2 FVKESK come from the germline V gene. Trimming shortened V by 4 bases and J by 9 bases, and 19 bases separated the two germline ends. The CDR3 sequence is 15 residues long. CDR3 nucleotides: TGTGCCAGCAGCCCCGTGCGGGCAGGGGTGGTTGAGCAGTTCTTC. Encoded protein: CASSPVRAGVVEQFF. Complete variable domain (other parts from reference TRBV14 and TRBJ2-1): EAGVTQFPSHSVIEKGQTVTLRCDPISGHDNLYWYRRVMGKEIKFLLHFVKESKQDESGMPNNRFLAERTGGTYSTLKVQPAELEDSGVYFCASSPVRAGVVEQFFGPGTRLTVL.

The chain links TRBV19 to TRBJ1-5; perhaps TRBD1 as D (6 bases). V was pared by 5 bases and J by 2 bases, with 10 bases between. CDR1 is LNHDA, CDR2 SQIVND, per germline (reference sequence). This CDR3 comprises 14 residues. The CDR3 DNA reads TGTGCCAGTAGTGTGACAGGAGGCAATCAGCCCCAGCATTTT. The encoded protein is CASSVTGGNQPQHF.

This chain uses TRBV24-1 with TRBJ2-2; D might be TRBD2 (5 bases). The germline V gene encodes CDR1 KGHDR and CDR2 SFDVKD. This CDR3 region has 17 residues. Trimming left V 5 bases short and J 4 bases short, with 19 bases between. CDR3 residues: CATSGIVGGGGTGELFF. The DNA for the CDR3 is TGTGCCACCAGTGGAATTGTGGGCGGAGGTGGCACCGGGGAGCTGTTTTTT.

CDR3 in DNA: TGTGCCAGCAGCTTTAACCATGGGACAGAGGGGTACGAGCAGTACTTC. It codes for CASSFNHGTEGYEQYF. The genes are TRBV7-9 and TRBJ2-7; 7 nucleotides agree with TRBD1. With 3 bases clipped from V and 4 bases from J, the junction kept 12 bases outside the gene matches. Germline values: CDR1 SEHNR, CDR2 FQNEAQ (reference sequence). CDR3 length equals 16 residues.

The chain is built from TRBV19 and TRBJ1-4; 9 bases align to TRBD1. Germline V gene sequence: CDR1 LNHDA, CDR2 SQIVND (reference sequence). Trimming at V came to 3 bases and at J to 1 base, leaving 15 bases not matched to a gene. The CDR3 is made up of 20 amino acids. The chain's CDR3 is CASSIGLFRRTGETNEKLFF. CDR3 nucleotides: TGTGCCAGTAGTATTGGACTGTTCCGTAGGACAGGGGAAACTAATGAAAAACTGTTTTTT.

The chain employs TRBV15 and TRBJ1-5; D possibly corresponds to TRBD1 (5 bases). This CDR3 contains 16 residues. V was cut by 0 bases and J by 1 base, with 10 bases left in between. Germline V lookup: CDR1 LNHNV, CDR2 YYDKDF (reference sequence). CDR3 region: CATSRDKGWSNQPQHF. The CDR3 DNA reads TGTGCCACCAGCAGAGATAAGGGGTGGAGCAATCAGCCCCAGCATTTT. The entire variable domain, with the rest obtained from reference TRBV15 and TRBJ1-5, is as follows: DAMVIQNPRYQVTQFGKPVTLSCSQTLNHNVMYWYQQKSSQAPKLLFHYYDKDFNNEADTPDNFQSRRPNTSFCFLDIRSPGLGDTAMYLCATSRDKGWSNQPQHFGDGTRLSIL.

J is TRBJ2-7 and V is TRBV21-1; the D call in the table, TRBD2, was not verified against the DNA. TRBV21-1 is an annotated pseudogene. The CDR3 extends over 14 amino acids. CDR3 protein: CASSPGVSPYEQYF. The CDR3 bases are TGTGCCAGCAGCCCGGGGGTGTCCCCCTACGAGCAGTACTTC.

CDR3 coding DNA: TGCGCCAGCAGTTCAGGGTCGTTCTACACCTTC. The encoded protein is CASSSGSFYTF. The chain employs TRBV10-1 and TRBJ1-2; TRBD1 might be the D (5 bases). Trimming took 5 bases from V and 10 from J, leaving 11 bases between them. In germline, CDR1 is WNHNN, CDR2 SYGVQD (reference sequence). CDR3 length: 11 residues.

The count of this clone is one. V and J are TRBV2 and TRBJ1-6; possibly TRBD1 for D (6 bases). CDR1 is SNHLY, CDR2 FYNNEI, per germline. CDR3 length: 18 amino acids. The V end lost 3 bases, the J end lost 0 bases, and 15 bases lay between the germline ends. CDR3 protein: CASSDRKGVGSYNSPLHF. The CDR3, as DNA: TGTGCCAGCAGTGATCGCAAGGGGGTCGGCTCCTATAATTCACCCCTCCACTTT.

The chain recombines TRBV27 with TRBJ2-2, with TRBD2 matching 8 bases. The CDR3 covers 17 residues. Germline lookup yields CDR1 MNHEY and CDR2 SMNVEV (reference sequence). V trimming: 1 base; J trimming: 7 bases; junction bases outside the gene matches: 11. CDR3 protein: CASSLYGGGRSFGELFF. The CDR3, as DNA: TGTGCCAGCAGTTTATACGGCGGGGGGCGGAGTTTCGGGGAGCTGTTTTTT.

The chain couples TRBV5-1 to TRBJ1-5; 7 bases align to TRBD1. Per the germline V gene, CDR1 is SGHRS and CDR2 is YFSETQ. The length of the CDR3 is 15 residues. V gave up 2 bases and J gave up 3 bases; unmatched junction bases: 5. The CDR3 loop is CASSFGTDINQPQHF. For the CDR3, the DNA is TGCGCCAGCAGCTTCGGGACAGACATCAATCAGCCCCAGCATTTT.

The V and J genes are TRBV6-5 and TRBJ1-1, with D possibly being TRBD1 (6 bases). V dropped 7 bases and J dropped 1 base, with 13 bases sitting between them. The CDR3 loop spans 14 amino acids. From germline, CDR1 is MNHEY and CDR2 SVGAGI. In DNA form, the CDR3 reads TGTGCCAGCAAGAAAGAGACAGGGAACACTGAAGCTTTCTTT. This sequence encodes CASKKETGNTEAFF.

The chain combines TRBV6-5 with TRBJ2-7; 8 bases align to TRBD1. V lost 6 bases to trimming and J lost 0 bases; unmatched junction nucleotides: 7. The CDR3 length is 15 residues. Per germline, CDR1 MNHEY and CDR2 SVGAGI. Written as DNA, the CDR3 is TGTGCCAGCAGGCCCGGGACAGGAACCTCCTACGAGCAGTACTTC. Its protein is CASRPGTGTSYEQYF.